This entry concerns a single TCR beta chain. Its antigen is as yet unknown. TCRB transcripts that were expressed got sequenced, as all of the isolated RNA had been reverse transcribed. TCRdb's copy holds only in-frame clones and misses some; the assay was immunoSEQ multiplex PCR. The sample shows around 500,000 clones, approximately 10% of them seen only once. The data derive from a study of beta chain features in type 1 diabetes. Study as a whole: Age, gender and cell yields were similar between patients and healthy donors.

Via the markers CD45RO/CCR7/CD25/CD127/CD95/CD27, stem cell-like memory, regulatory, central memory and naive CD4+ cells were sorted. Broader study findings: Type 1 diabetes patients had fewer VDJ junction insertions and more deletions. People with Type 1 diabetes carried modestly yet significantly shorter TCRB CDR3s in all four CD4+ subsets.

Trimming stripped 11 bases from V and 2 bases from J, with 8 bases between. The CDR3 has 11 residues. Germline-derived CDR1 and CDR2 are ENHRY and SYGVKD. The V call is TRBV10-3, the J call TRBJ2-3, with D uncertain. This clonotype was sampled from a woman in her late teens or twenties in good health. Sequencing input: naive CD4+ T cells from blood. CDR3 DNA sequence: TGTGCCGCCCGAACCACAGATACGCAGTATTTT. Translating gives CAARTTDTQYF.